Each of the 18 T cell receptor beta chains below was sequenced from the same sample in a study of blood T cells in healthy people across ages. A second PCR, run for roughly 6 to 11 cycles, used a sample-barcoded 5' primer plus a J-beta primer mix. One entry per CDR3 protein results from TCRdb running MiXCR on the 5' RACE reads. This sample has more than 1,000,000 distinct CDR3 sequences, with 20% to 25% found just once. The sample was also reused in another study, on T cells of mothers and their children.

Material for sequencing was blood. These receptors originate from a girl aged 2 to 10 in good health.

This sequence joins TRBV4-1 and TRBJ1-2; weak D call: TRBD1 (6 bases). Germline V gene data show CDR1 as MGHRA and CDR2 as YSYEKL. The CDR3 has 15 amino acids. The V gene lost 1 base and the J gene lost 2 bases, with 11 bases spanning the gap. The CDR3 nucleotides read TGCGCCAGCAGCCAAGGGGCGGGGGCCAACTATGGCTACACCTTC. This sequence encodes CASSQGAGANYGYTF.

Only a few counts were recorded for this clonotype. This chain connects TRBV4-2 to TRBJ2-1; D might be TRBD1 or TRBD2, each matching 5 bases. This CDR3 has 15 amino acids. Trimming left V 0 bases short and J 8 bases short, with 14 bases between. The germline CDR1 and CDR2 sequences are LGHNA and YNFKEQ. CDR3 sequence: CASSQEGRGIDEQFF. DNA for the CDR3: TGTGCCAGCAGCCAAGAGGGACGGGGCATCGATGAGCAGTTCTTC.

The chain has TRBV20-1 and TRBJ2-1; tentatively, D is TRBD2 (5 bases). This CDR3 has 15 amino acids. Trimming shortened V by 3 bases and J by 0 bases, and 12 bases separated the two germline ends. Looked up from germline, CDR1 is DFQATT and CDR2 is SNEGSKA (reference sequence). CDR3 amino acids: CSASSGESSYNEQFF. The CDR3 DNA is TGCAGTGCTAGTTCCGGGGAAAGCTCCTACAATGAGCAGTTCTTC.

This clonotype was observed a few times. The chain uses TRBV29-1 and TRBJ2-1, with D tentatively TRBD2 (6 bases). The V gene's germline CDR1 is SQVTM and CDR2 ANQGSEA. The CDR3 totals 14 residues. The V and J ends lost 4 bases and 8 bases respectively, with 18 bases between them. The CDR3 nucleotides read TGCAGCGTTGTTGTTAGCGGCTATGTGGATGAGCAGTTCTTC. It is translated as CSVVVSGYVDEQFF.

The V call is TRBV6-6, the J call TRBJ2-7; D might be TRBD1 (6 bases). Per germline, CDR1 MNHNY and CDR2 SVGAGI (reference sequence). The length of the CDR3 is 14 residues. V was clipped by 1 base and J by 5 bases, with 12 bases between them. The CDR3 loop reads CASSYLAGDDEQYF. In nucleotides, the CDR3 is TGTGCCAGCAGTTACTTGGCAGGGGACGACGAGCAGTACTTC.

This clonotype was picked up a small number of times. The V gene is TRBV4-1, the J gene TRBJ2-5; 7 nucleotides line up with TRBD1. The CDR3 consists of 16 residues. Germline trimming cut 0 bases from V and 7 bases from J; bases unmatched to any gene: 11. The germline V gene encodes CDR1 MGHRA and CDR2 YSYEKL. The DNA for the CDR3 is TGCGCCAGCAGCCAAGATTGGGCAGGGGGAACTGGGACCCAGTACTTC. Amino acid sequence: CASSQDWAGGTGTQYF.

The genes are TRBV5-1 and TRBJ1-4; tentative D call: TRBD1 (6 bases). Trimming removed 1 base from V and 0 bases from J, with 10 bases in between. The germline CDR1 and CDR2 sequences are SGHRS and YFSETQ. CDR3 length equals 16 residues. CDR3 coding DNA: TGCGCCAGCAGCTTGAGTGGGGGCTCAACTAATGAAAAACTGTTTTTT. Protein sequence: CASSLSGGSTNEKLFF. Combining the CDR3 with reference TRBV5-1 and TRBJ1-4 gives the whole variable domain KAGVTQTPRYLIKTRGQQVTLSCSPISGHRSVSWYQQTPGQGLQFLFEYFSETQRNKGNFPGRFSGRQFSNSRSEMNVSTLELGDSALYLCASSLSGGSTNEKLFFGSGTQLSVL.

This clonotype has just one count. The chain links TRBV24-1 to TRBJ2-3; 12 bases align to TRBD2. The germline gives CDR1 KGHDR, CDR2 SFDVKD. CDR3 size: 15 residues. Unmatched junction bases numbered 0, after V lost 5 bases and J lost 1 base. The CDR3: CATSGTSGGTDTQYF. In nucleotides, the CDR3 is TGTGCCACCAGTGGGACTAGCGGGGGCACAGATACGCAGTATTTT.

V gene TRBV4-3 combines with J gene TRBJ1-6, with 7 bases aligning to TRBD1. The CDR3 covers 15 residues. CDR1 and CDR2 from the germline V gene are LGHNA and YSLEER. With V trimmed by 1 base and J by 3 bases, 0 bases remained unmatched. DNA of the CDR3: TGCGCCAGCAGCCAAGCAGGGGGCTATAATTCACCCCTCCACTTT. This gives the protein CASSQAGGYNSPLHF.

V gene TRBV7-9 combines with J gene TRBJ2-5, with D perhaps TRBD1 (6 bases). Trimming stripped 1 base from V and 2 bases from J, with 11 bases between. Germline lookup yields CDR1 SEHNR and CDR2 FQNEAQ (reference sequence). The CDR3 is 15 amino acids. As DNA, the CDR3 is TGTGCCAGCAGCTTAGTTTTCCAGGGGCAAGAGACCCAGTACTTC. This translates into CASSLVFQGQETQYF.

V and J are TRBV28 and TRBJ1-2, with TRBD1 matching 10 bases. The CDR3 runs 14 residues. Trimming cost V 8 bases and J 6 bases; bases outside gene matches: 9. Per the germline V gene, CDR1 is MDHEN and CDR2 is SYDVKM. CDR3 DNA: TGTGCCAGCGGCATCCCGGGACAGGGGAATGGCTACACCTTC. It specifies CASGIPGQGNGYTF.

This clonotype occurred a few times. This sequence joins TRBV10-3 and TRBJ1-2, with a tentative D call TRBD1 (5 bases). The CDR3 contains 11 residues. Germline loops: CDR1 ENHRY, CDR2 SYGVKD. Trimming shortened V by 7 bases and J by 4 bases, and 7 bases separated the two germline ends. Written as DNA, the CDR3 is TGTGCCATCAAGGACACCTATGGCTACACCTTC. This sequence encodes CAIKDTYGYTF.

This chain joins TRBV29-1 and TRBJ2-7; the D is unclear. Germline CDR1 is SQVTM and CDR2 is ANQGSEA. The CDR3 is 13 residues long. Trimming pared 3 bases from V and 1 base from J, leaving 10 bases between. Written as DNA, the CDR3 is TGCAGCGTTGATACCGCCAGTTCCTACGAGCAGTACTTC. Translation gives CSVDTASSYEQYF.

CDR3 DNA sequence: TGTGCCAGCACCCCAGGGTCCTACAATGAGCAGTTCTTC. Amino acid sequence: CASTPGSYNEQFF. The chain carries TRBV6-5 and TRBJ2-1; perhaps TRBD1 as D (5 bases). Trimming took off 7 bases at V and 1 base at J, with 8 bases between the two ends. The CDR3 is 13 residues long. CDR1 and CDR2 (germline): MNHEY, SVGAGI.

This clonotype was counted a few times. V usage is TRBV5-6 and J usage is TRBJ1-4; D remains unclear. This CDR3 region has 13 residues. Germline lookup yields CDR1 SGHDT and CDR2 YYEEEE. The ends were cut back, 5 bases at V and 6 bases at J, with 11 bases in the middle. The CDR3 here is CASSLPADEKLFF. In DNA form, the CDR3 reads TGTGCCAGCAGTTTGCCTGCGGATGAAAAACTGTTTTTT.

The chain uses TRBV9 and TRBJ2-1; 7 bases match TRBD2. Germline CDR1 SGDLS, CDR2 YYNGEE. The ends lost 0 bases at V and 9 bases at J; junction bases unmatched: 6. The CDR3 has 14 residues. CDR3 nucleotide sequence: TGTGCCAGCAGCGTAGAGATGGGGGGGGTTGAGCAGTTCTTC. It specifies CASSVEMGGVEQFF.

V and J are TRBV28 and TRBJ1-1, with D tentatively TRBD1 (5 bases). The germline gives CDR1 MDHEN, CDR2 SYDVKM. This CDR3 has 14 amino acids. V lost 3 bases, J lost 4 bases, and 12 bases lay in between. This CDR3 is CASSFVGRTTEAFF. CDR3 nucleotide sequence: TGTGCCAGCAGTTTCGTGGGGCGGACCACTGAAGCTTTCTTT.

V is TRBV28 and J is TRBJ1-1; possibly TRBD1 for D (5 bases). Deletions cut 2 bases from V and 3 bases from J, with 16 bases between. Germline values: CDR1 MDHEN, CDR2 SYDVKM. The CDR3 length is 16 residues. Here the CDR3 DNA reads TGTGCCAGCAGTTTAGGAGGTTCTCGGGGGTACACTGAAGCTTTCTTT. Translation gives CASSLGGSRGYTEAFF.